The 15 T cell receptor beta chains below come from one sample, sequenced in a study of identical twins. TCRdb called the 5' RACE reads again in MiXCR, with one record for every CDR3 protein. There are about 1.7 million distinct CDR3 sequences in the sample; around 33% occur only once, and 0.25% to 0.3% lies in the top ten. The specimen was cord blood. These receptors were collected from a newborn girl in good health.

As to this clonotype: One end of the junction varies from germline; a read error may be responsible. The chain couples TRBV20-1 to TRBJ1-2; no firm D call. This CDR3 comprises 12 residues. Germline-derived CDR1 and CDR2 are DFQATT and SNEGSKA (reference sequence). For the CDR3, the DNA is TGCGGTGCTAGAGAGAGGCAGGTTGGCTACACCTTC. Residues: CGARERQVGYTF.

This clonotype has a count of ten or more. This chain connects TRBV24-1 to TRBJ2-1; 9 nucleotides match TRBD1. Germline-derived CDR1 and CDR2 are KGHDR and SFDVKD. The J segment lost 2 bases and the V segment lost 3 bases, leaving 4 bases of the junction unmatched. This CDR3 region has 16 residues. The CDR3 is CATSDPDRGAYNEQFF. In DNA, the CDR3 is TGTGCCACCAGTGATCCGGACAGGGGTGCCTACAATGAGCAGTTCTTC.

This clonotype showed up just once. The CDR3 DNA reads TGTGCCAGCAGATTAAGTAGTGGGGCCTCATATGGCTACACCTTC. Translating gives CASRLSSGASYGYTF. The chain has TRBV5-6 and TRBJ1-2; the D gene is possibly TRBD1 (5 bases). Trimming stripped 5 bases from V and 5 bases from J, with 19 bases between. The CDR3 is made up of 15 amino acids. Germline CDR1 SGHDT, CDR2 YYEEEE.

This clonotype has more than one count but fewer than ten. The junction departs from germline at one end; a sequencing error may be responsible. CDR3 in DNA: TGTGCCAGCAGTTCCGCCACTGAGCAGTTCTTC. Translation: CASSSATEQFF. The chain employs TRBV5-1 and TRBJ2-1; no clear D. This CDR3 spans 11 amino acids. Germline lookup yields CDR1 SGHRS and CDR2 YFSETQ.

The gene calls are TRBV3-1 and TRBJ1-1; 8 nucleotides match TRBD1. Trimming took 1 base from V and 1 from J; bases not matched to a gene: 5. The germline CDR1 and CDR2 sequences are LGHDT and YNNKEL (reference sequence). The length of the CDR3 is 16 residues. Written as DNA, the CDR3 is TGTGCCAGCAGCCAAGTTGGACAGGGTGGGAACACTGAAGCTTTCTTT. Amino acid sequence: CASSQVGQGGNTEAFF.

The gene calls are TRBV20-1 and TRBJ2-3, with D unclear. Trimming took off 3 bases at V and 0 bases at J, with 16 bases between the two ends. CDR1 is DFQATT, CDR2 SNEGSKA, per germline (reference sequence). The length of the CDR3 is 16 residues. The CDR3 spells CSASGSRTTSTDTQYF. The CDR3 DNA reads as TGCAGTGCTAGTGGGTCTAGGACGACTAGCACAGATACGCAGTATTTT.

CDR3 loop: CASTPDRAGYYGYTF. In DNA, the CDR3 is TGTGCCAGCACCCCAGACAGGGCGGGGTACTATGGCTACACCTTC. This chain connects TRBV6-6 to TRBJ1-2; TRBD1 matches at 7 bases. This CDR3 comprises 15 residues. V was clipped by 7 bases and J by 3 bases; unmatched bases: 11. Germline assignment: CDR1 MNHNY and CDR2 SVGAGI (reference sequence).

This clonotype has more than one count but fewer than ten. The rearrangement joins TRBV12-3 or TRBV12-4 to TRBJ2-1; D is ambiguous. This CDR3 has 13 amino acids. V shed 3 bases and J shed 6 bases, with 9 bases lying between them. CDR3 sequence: CASSLERLNEQFF. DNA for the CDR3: TGTGCCAGCAGTTTGGAGAGACTCAATGAGCAGTTCTTC.

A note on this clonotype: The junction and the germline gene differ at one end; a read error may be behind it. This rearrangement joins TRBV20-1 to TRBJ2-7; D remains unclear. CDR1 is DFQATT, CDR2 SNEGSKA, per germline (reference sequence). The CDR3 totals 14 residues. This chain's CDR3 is CSARVRQRSYEQYF. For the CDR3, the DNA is TGCAGTGCCAGAGTGCGGCAACGCTCCTACGAGCAGTACTTC.

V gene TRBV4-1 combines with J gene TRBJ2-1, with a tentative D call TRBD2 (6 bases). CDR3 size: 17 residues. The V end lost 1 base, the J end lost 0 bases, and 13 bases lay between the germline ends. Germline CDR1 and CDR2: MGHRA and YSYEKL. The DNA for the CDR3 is TGCGCCAGCAGCCAAGGCCCCCGGGGGAGCTCCTACAATGAGCAGTTCTTC. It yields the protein CASSQGPRGSSYNEQFF.

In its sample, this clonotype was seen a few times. CDR3 DNA sequence: TGTGCCAGCAGCCCGATTATTGGACCGAAGAATTCACCCCTCCACTTT. Its protein is CASSPIIGPKNSPLHF. The V call is TRBV11-2, the J call TRBJ1-6; no clear D gene. Germline V lookup: CDR1 SGHAT, CDR2 FQNNGV. Trimming left V 5 bases short and J 7 bases short, with 18 bases between. CDR3 size: 16 residues. Variable domain in full (rest from reference TRBV11-2 and TRBJ1-6): EAGVAQSPRYKIIEKRQSVAFWCNPISGHATLYWYQQILGQGPKLLIQFQNNGVVDDSQLPKDRFSAERLKGVDSTLKIQPAKLEDSAVYLCASSPIIGPKNSPLHFGNGTRLTVT.

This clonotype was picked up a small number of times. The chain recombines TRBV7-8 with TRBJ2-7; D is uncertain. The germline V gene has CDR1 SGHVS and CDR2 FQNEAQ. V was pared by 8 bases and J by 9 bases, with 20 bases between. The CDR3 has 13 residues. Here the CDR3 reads CASSLSESTRQYF. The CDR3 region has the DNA TGTGCCAGCTCCCTCTCGGAGTCTACGCGGCAGTACTTC.

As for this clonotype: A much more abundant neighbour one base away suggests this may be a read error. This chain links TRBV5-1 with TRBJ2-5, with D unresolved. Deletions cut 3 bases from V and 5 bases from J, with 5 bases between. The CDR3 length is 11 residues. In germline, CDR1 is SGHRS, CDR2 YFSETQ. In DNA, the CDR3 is TGCGCCAGCAGCTCGGACGAGACCCAGTACTTC. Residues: CASSSDETQYF.

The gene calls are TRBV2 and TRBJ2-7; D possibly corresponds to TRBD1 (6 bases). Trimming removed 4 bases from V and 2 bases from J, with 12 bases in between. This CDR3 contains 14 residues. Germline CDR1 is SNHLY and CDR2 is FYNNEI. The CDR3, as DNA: TGTGCCAGCAGTGTGGATGGGACAACCTACGAGCAGTACTTC. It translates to CASSVDGTTYEQYF. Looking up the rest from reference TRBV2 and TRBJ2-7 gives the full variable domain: EPEVTQTPSHQVTQMGQEVILRCVPISNHLYFYWYRQILGQKVEFLVSFYNNEISEKSEIFDDQFSVERPDGSNFTLKIRSTKLEDSAMYFCASSVDGTTYEQYFGPGTRLTVT.

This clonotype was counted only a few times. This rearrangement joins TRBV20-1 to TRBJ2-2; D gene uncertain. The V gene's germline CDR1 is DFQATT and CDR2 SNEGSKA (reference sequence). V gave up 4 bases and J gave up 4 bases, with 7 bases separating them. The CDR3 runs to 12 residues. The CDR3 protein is CSAIYFTGELFF. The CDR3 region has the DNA TGCAGTGCTATTTATTTCACCGGGGAGCTGTTTTTT.